This TCR beta chain was retrieved from a study of early stage breast cancer tumors. Study at large: Of some 17 invasive breast tumors, more than nine were hormone receptor-positive, HER2-negative. Study-wide results and limits: Commonly generated sequences made up most enriched TCRB sequences shared between patients.

Blood replicates held 0.5 ug DNA, tumor or normal breast about 1.5 ug, two each. Generated by immunoSEQ multiplex PCR, the TCRdb table keeps only in-frame clones and is missing some. The sample holds tens of thousands of clones, about 90% seen once. Regarding this clone: Its specificity is unknown.

This clonotype was obtained from a person aged 65 to 79 with breast cancer. The specimen sequenced was blood.

The CDR3 loop is CASSDHERYEQYF. CDR3 nucleotide sequence: TGTGCCAGCAGTGACCACGAGCGCTACGAGCAGTACTTC. The V and J genes are TRBV25-1 and TRBJ2-5, with D uncertain. The tail of the sequence fits TRBJ2-7 better, so the J call may be wrong. Germline V gives CDR1 MGHDK, CDR2 SYGVNS. The length of the CDR3 is 13 residues.